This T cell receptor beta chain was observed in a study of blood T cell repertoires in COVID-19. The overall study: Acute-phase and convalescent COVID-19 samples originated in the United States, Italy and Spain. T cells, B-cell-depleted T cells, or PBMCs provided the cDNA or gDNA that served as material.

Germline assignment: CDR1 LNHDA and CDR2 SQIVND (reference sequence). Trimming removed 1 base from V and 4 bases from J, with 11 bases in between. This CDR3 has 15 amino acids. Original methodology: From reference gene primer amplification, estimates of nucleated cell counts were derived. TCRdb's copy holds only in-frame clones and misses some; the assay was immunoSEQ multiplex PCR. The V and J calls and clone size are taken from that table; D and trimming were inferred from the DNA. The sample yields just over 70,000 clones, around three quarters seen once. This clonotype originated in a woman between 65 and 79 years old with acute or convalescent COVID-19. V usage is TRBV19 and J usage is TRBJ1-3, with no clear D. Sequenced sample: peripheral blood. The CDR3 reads CASSIVAPFGNTIYF. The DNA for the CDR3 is TGTGCCAGTAGTATAGTGGCACCCTTCGGAAACACCATATATTTT. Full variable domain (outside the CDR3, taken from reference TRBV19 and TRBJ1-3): DGGITQSPKYLFRKEGQNVTLSCEQNLNHDAMYWYRQDPGQGLRLIYYSQIVNDFQKGDIAEGYSVSREKKESFPLTVTSAQKNPTAFYLCASSIVAPFGNTIYFGEGSWLTVV.